The 27 T cell receptor beta chains in this list originate from one sample, sequenced in a study of tumor-infiltrating lymphocytes in primary liver carcinoma (dated by TCRdb to about 2017). TCRdb records Illumina HiSeq 2500 as the sequencer. Starting from 500 to 650 ng total RNA, TCRbeta-specific cDNA was produced by reverse transcription with a constant-region primer and ProtoScript II reverse transcriptase. The TCRbeta libraries were prepared through three rounds of nested multiplex PCR following a slightly modified ARM-PCR procedure. Each of the first two PCR rounds ran for about 10 cycles and used multiplex TRBV1-TRBV30 forward primers together with a Cbeta reverse primer. The raw public data were reprocessed by TCRdb itself: fastp quality trimming at Q25, MiXCR clonotype calling, in-frame beta chains only. Rows are combined by CDR3 protein, so each entry shows the most common genes and DNA. The sample table holds tens of thousands of distinct CDR3 sequences, of which approximately 78% were seen once. About 47% of the sample belongs to the ten largest clones.

Total RNA and DNA were co-extracted from approximately 20-30 mg of bulk tissue with the AllPrep DNA/RNA mini kit, without cell sorting. Sequencing was performed on liver tumor tissue from sampling region 3. The cell subset or site label of this sample denotes: tumor region T3, left-lateral pole. These receptors came from a man in his forties with primary liver carcinoma and hepatitis B virus infection.

With respect to this clonotype: A read error may produce the germline difference seen at one junction end. J is TRBJ2-4 and V is TRBV12-3 or TRBV12-4; a weak D match, TRBD1 (5 bases). CDR3 size: 18 residues. The CDR3 DNA reads TGTACCAGCAGTTTATGGGGTGGGGTGGACATAGCCAAAAACATTCATTACTTC. It codes for CTSSLWGGVDIAKNIHYF.

This clonotype was seen many times. This rearrangement joins TRBV7-9 to TRBJ2-5; D tentatively reads TRBD1 or TRBD2 (7 bases each). Per germline, CDR1 SEHNR and CDR2 FQNEAQ (reference sequence). The CDR3 has 15 residues. V lost 5 bases and J lost 5, with 18 bases in between. CDR3 in DNA: TGTGCCAGCAGCAGCAGGGGGGGACTCCAGGAGACCCAGTACTTC. It codes for CASSSRGGLQETQYF.

This clonotype has just one count. The junction differs from germline at one of its ends, possibly a read error. This chain uses TRBV4-2 with TRBJ2-7; 16 bases are a match to TRBD2. This CDR3 contains 18 residues. Germline CDR1 reads LGHNA; CDR2 reads YNFKEQ. This chain's CDR3 is CTSSGKPGLAGGPREQYF. The CDR3 nucleotides are TGTACCAGCAGTGGAAAACCGGGACTAGCGGGAGGGCCACGGGAGCAGTACTTC.

The J gene is TRBJ2-1, the V gene TRBV11-2; TRBD1 matches at 7 bases. The J call is in doubt because the DNA end fits TRBJ2-7 better. Germline V gene sequence: CDR1 SGHAT, CDR2 FQNNGV. CDR3 size: 12 residues. The CDR3 here is CASNLGGHEQYF. The CDR3 region has the DNA TGTGCCAGCAACCTAGGGGGCCATGAGCAGTACTTC.

Points on this clonotype: The germline gene is not matched at one end of the junction; a read error may be the cause. The genes are TRBV10-3 and TRBJ2-2; 8 bases line up with TRBD1. There are 14 residues in the CDR3. Looked up from germline, CDR1 is ENHRY and CDR2 is SYGVKD. CDR3: CDIRGRDDTGELFF. The CDR3 DNA reads TGTGACATCAGGGGGCGGGACGACACCGGGGAGCTGTTCTTT.

Comments on this clonotype: Since the CDR3 does not end with the conserved phenylalanine or tryptophan, this likely comes from a read error. V usage is TRBV4-2 and J usage is TRBJ2-3, with TRBD2 matching 7 bases. Per the germline V gene, CDR1 is LGHNA and CDR2 is YNFKEQ. After removal of 3 bases from V and 11 bases from J, the junction contained 8 bases not matched to a gene. The CDR3 length is 13 residues. The CDR3 region is CASSHDLGGRQYL. The CDR3 nucleotides read TGTGCCAGCAGCCATGATTTGGGCGGGAGGCAGTATCTT.

Concerning this clonotype: The conserved closing phenylalanine or tryptophan is absent in this CDR3, likely reflecting a read error. Because the CDR3's place on the DNA is in doubt, the DNA is left out and the CDR3 is given as listed by TCRdb. V and J are TRBV5-1 and TRBJ1-6; the tabulated D call, TRBD1, remains unverified against the DNA. Inclusive of both ends, the CDR3 amounts to 16 amino acids. CDR1 SGHRS and CDR2 YFSETQ come from the germline V gene. The chain's CDR3 is CASSPRSGQGNSPLRS.

This clonotype was seen more than once but under ten times. Mismatch with germline at one junction end may stem from a read error. The chain combines TRBV6-5 with TRBJ1-6, with unresolved D. The CDR3 runs 15 residues. The germline V gene has CDR1 MNHEY and CDR2 SVGAGI. In nucleotides, the CDR3 is TGTGTCAGCAGTTCCGACGCGGGCAATAATTCACCCCTCCACTTT. Translation gives CVSSSDAGNNSPLHF.

The V call is TRBV10-3, the J call TRBJ2-3; no definite D call. The V gene's germline CDR1 is ENHRY and CDR2 SYGVKD. Trimming shortened V by 2 bases and J by 4 bases, and 19 bases separated the two germline ends. There are 17 residues in the CDR3. The CDR3 nucleotides are TGTGCCATCAGTGAGACCCCACCACCAGGAGATGCAGATACGCAGTATTTT. It encodes CAISETPPPGDADTQYF.

This clonotype is categorized as medium-sized. The rearrangement links TRBV12-3 or TRBV12-4 to TRBJ2-7; TRBD1 might be the D (6 bases). Trimming shortened V by 0 bases and J by 3 bases, and 12 bases separated the two germline ends. This CDR3 has 15 amino acids. This CDR3 is CASSLAAGVNYEQYF. CDR3 DNA sequence: TGTGCCAGCAGTTTAGCTGCAGGGGTTAACTACGAGCAGTACTTC.

Comments on this clonotype: At one boundary the junction diverges from the germline segment, which might be a read error. This chain uses TRBV5-6 with TRBJ2-2, with D possibly matching TRBD2 (5 bases). The CDR3 is made up of 15 amino acids. Germline V gene sequence: CDR1 SGHDT, CDR2 YYEEEE. The CDR3 is CASSPGIVVTGELFF. CDR3 coding DNA: TGTGCAAGCAGTCCCGGGATAGTGGTCACCGGGGAGCTGTTTTTT.

Remarks on this clonotype: Here the CDR3 omits its conserved ending phenylalanine or tryptophan, so a read error is the likely source. It is unclear where the CDR3 begins or ends on the DNA, so no DNA is shown, and the CDR3 is as TCRdb lists it. CDR3 in amino acids: CVSSPRRAGTEAFL. The V gene is TRBV7-9, the J gene TRBJ1-1; the table's D call, TRBD1, was not checked against the DNA. The CDR3 numbers 14 amino acids, ends counted. Germline assignment: CDR1 SEHNR and CDR2 FQNEAQ (reference sequence).

This clonotype showed up many times. V usage is TRBV30 and J usage is TRBJ2-1; 7 nucleotides match TRBD2. Per the germline V gene, CDR1 is GTSNPN and CDR2 is SVGIG (reference sequence). V shed 2 bases and J 8 bases; nucleotides not matched to a gene: 9. The CDR3 consists of 14 residues. The CDR3 sequence is CAWSPSGIGDEQFF. CDR3 nucleotides: TGTGCCTGGAGTCCGAGCGGGATTGGCGATGAGCAGTTCTTC.

The V gene is TRBV7-6, the J gene TRBJ2-7; perhaps TRBD2 as D (6 bases). V was trimmed by 1 base and J by 6 bases, leaving 10 bases between them. This CDR3 contains 13 residues. Germline V CDR1 and CDR2: SGHVS, FNYEAQ. The CDR3 nucleotides are TGTGCCAGCAGCTTAGGTCAGGGAGGCGAGCAGTACTTC. Protein sequence: CASSLGQGGEQYF.

For this clonotype: This CDR3 is missing its conserved last phenylalanine or tryptophan, likely due to a read error. J is TRBJ2-3 and V is TRBV5-6, with D possibly being TRBD1 (5 bases). The CDR3 contains 18 residues. Trimming removed 4 bases from V and 2 bases from J, with 23 bases in between. The germline CDR1 and CDR2 sequences are SGHDT and YYEEEE. CDR3 coding DNA: TGTGCCAGCAGCACCATGTCGAGGAAGGGGTCATTCACAGATACGCAGTATCTT. Protein product: CASSTMSRKGSFTDTQYL.

This clonotype was recorded only once. At one end the junction does not follow the germline gene, possibly because of a read error. The chain combines TRBV11-2 with TRBJ2-2; the D gene is possibly TRBD2 (6 bases). Germline V gene data show CDR1 as SGHAT and CDR2 as FQNNGV. The CDR3 sequence is 15 residues long. The CDR3 DNA follows: TGTGTCGGCAGCTTTGCGGGATCGAACACCGGGGAGCCGTTTTTT. Translated: CVGSFAGSNTGEPFF.

Remarks on this clonotype: No conserved phenylalanine or tryptophan is present at the end of the CDR3, so a read error is the likely explanation. The limits of the CDR3 on the DNA are not certain, so only TCRdb's listed CDR3 is given. This chain connects TRBV29-1 to TRBJ2-1; TRBD1, the D gene given by the table, was not confirmed from the DNA. Germline assignment: CDR1 SQVTM and CDR2 ANQGSEA. The CDR3 spans 12 residues, counting both ends. The CDR3 sequence: CSLRQGGNEQSS.

A word on this clonotype: The missing conserved phenylalanine or tryptophan at the end of this CDR3 makes a read error likely. The genes are TRBV11-2 and TRBJ1-4; D unresolved. The CDR3 is 16 residues long. Germline V CDR1 and CDR2: SGHAT, FQNNGV. CDR3 DNA: TGTGTCAGTAGCAAGGCTCCAGGAGGAACAAATGAAAAACTGTTTATT. This codes for CVSSKAPGGTNEKLFI.

The CDR3 sequence: CASSLGGATLSSYNEQFF. The CDR3 region has the DNA TGTGCCAGCAGCTTGGGGGGGGCGACCCTGAGCTCCTACAATGAGCAGTTCTTC. The chain recombines TRBV5-4 with TRBJ2-1; D could derive from TRBD1 or TRBD2 (6 bases each). The CDR3 has 18 amino acids. V was cut by 0 bases and J by 0 bases, with 16 bases left in between. Per germline, CDR1 SGHNT and CDR2 YYREEE (reference sequence).

Points on this clonotype: A junction end diverges from the germline sequence, so it may reflect a read error. The V gene is TRBV11-2, the J gene TRBJ2-1; D remains unclear. The CDR3 contains 12 residues. Germline assignment: CDR1 SGHAT and CDR2 FQNNGV. The CDR3 spells CDSSLDPDEQFF. CDR3 sequence (DNA): TGTGACAGCAGCTTAGATCCTGATGAGCAGTTCTTC.

This clonotype has just one count. The junction differs from germline at one of its ends, possibly a read error. The chain joins TRBV13 to TRBJ2-7; no clear D gene. Germline-derived CDR1 and CDR2 are PRHDT and FYEKMQ (reference sequence). CDR3 length: 14 amino acids. CDR3 protein: CAGSLQLRNPDQYF. The CDR3 nucleotides are TGTGCCGGCAGCTTACAGCTCCGGAACCCCGACCAGTACTTC.

This clonotype was seen a single time. Since the CDR3 does not end with the conserved phenylalanine or tryptophan, this likely comes from a read error. The DNA is left out, because the CDR3 cannot be placed on it with certainty; the CDR3 is given as TCRdb lists it. The chain has TRBV11-2 and TRBJ2-1; the table names TRBD2, a call not compared with the DNA. Germline V gene data show CDR1 as SGHAT and CDR2 as FQNNGV. The CDR3 is made up of 13 amino acids, end residues included. This CDR3 is CASSLDRLAMEFI.

The rearrangement links TRBV12-3 or TRBV12-4 to TRBJ2-7; 11 positions agree with TRBD1. This CDR3 is built from 15 residues. The V segment lost 7 bases and the J segment 11 bases; nucleotides outside the gene matches: 16. The CDR3 DNA follows: TGTGCCAGCACTATGGGGACAGGGGGGTCCTACATGAAGTACTTC. The encoded protein is CASTMGTGGSYMKYF.

In the case of this clonotype: The CDR3 does not close with the conserved phenylalanine or tryptophan, likely indicating a read error. This chain uses TRBV11-2 with TRBJ2-5; 8 bases fit TRBD2. CDR1 and CDR2 (germline): SGHAT, FQNNGV. The CDR3 consists of 16 residues. CDR3 bases: TGTGCCAGTAGCCGAACTCCTGGCGGGGGGAAAGAGACGCAGTACTCC. Amino acid sequence: CASSRTPGGGKETQYS.

A word on this clonotype: The junction departs from germline at one end; a sequencing error may be responsible. The rearrangement links TRBV11-2 to TRBJ2-3; 10 bases map to TRBD1. The CDR3 has 16 residues. The V gene's germline CDR1 is SGHAT and CDR2 FQNNGV. This CDR3 reads CAGSLRQGARTDTQYF. The CDR3 DNA is TGTGCCGGCAGCTTAAGACAGGGGGCTAGAACAGATACGCAGTATTTT.

This clonotype was seen just once. The junction differs from germline at one of its ends, possibly a read error. This rearrangement joins TRBV28 to TRBJ2-6; D may correspond to TRBD1 or TRBD2 (5 bases each). CDR1 and CDR2 from the germline V gene are MDHEN and SYDVKM. This CDR3 has 15 residues. The CDR3 sequence: CDSKPDSSGANVQTF. The CDR3 DNA follows: TGTGACAGCAAACCGGACTCGTCTGGGGCCAACGTCCAGACTTTC.

The chain is built from TRBV11-2 and TRBJ2-1, with D unresolved. Looked up from germline, CDR1 is SGHAT and CDR2 is FQNNGV. The CDR3 extends over 14 amino acids. CDR3 protein: CACSLYRLISEQFF. The CDR3 DNA reads TGTGCTTGCAGCTTATACCGGCTAATTAGTGAACAGTTCTTC.